A selection of T cell receptor beta chains follows, all from one sample in a study of PD-1 blockade in classical Hodgkin lymphoma. TCRdb keeps only in-frame clones here, not all; method: immunoSEQ multiplex PCR. This table holds tens of thousands of clones, about two thirds found once. The sequences come from peripheral blood mononuclear cells (PBMCs), collected at baseline. These receptor sequences come from a human donor with classical Hodgkin lymphoma. CDR3s include the opening cysteine and the closing phenylalanine or tryptophan. A D gene is named only where the DNA matches it firmly. Clone size, where shown, is once, few, many, or a class for clones that have expanded.

J gene	clone size	V gene	D gene	CDR3 protein	CDR3 DNA
TRBJ2-5	.	TRBV25-1	TRBD2	CASSVGGPGETQYF	TGTGCCAGCAGTGTGGGAGGGCCAGGGGAGACCCAGTACTTC
TRBJ2-3	.	TRBV2	.	CASSEFEGTTQYF	TGTGCCAGCAGTGAGTTTGAGGGTACGACGCAGTATTTT
TRBJ1-5	.	TRBV19	.	CASSYLTREQPQHF	TGTGCCAGTAGTTATCTGACAAGGGAGCAGCCCCAGCATTTT
TRBJ1-3	.	TRBV19	.	CASSILSGNTIYF	TGTGCCAGTAGTATACTGAGTGGAAACACCATATATTTT
TRBJ2-5	.	TRBV5-4	.	CASSLRGGETQYF	TGTGCCAGCAGCTTACGGGGAGGAGAGACCCAGTACTTC
TRBJ2-7	.	TRBV18	.	CASSPDSSYEQYF	TGTGCCAGCTCACCCGACTCGTCCTACGAGCAGTACTTC
TRBJ2-2	.	TRBV4-3	.	CASSRRRGKDTGELFF	TGCGCCAGCAGTAGGCGTCGGGGTAAGGACACCGGGGAGCTGTTTTTT
TRBJ1-3	.	TRBV7-9	.	CASSDGVGWRTNIYF	TGTGCCAGCAGCGACGGCGTAGGTTGGCGGACGAACATATATTTT
TRBJ2-2	.	TRBV10-1	TRBD2	CASSERGGPNTGELFF	TGCGCCAGCAGTGAACGGGGGGGACCGAACACCGGGGAGCTGTTTTTT
TRBJ2-5	.	TRBV7-6	TRBD2	CASSLGTSGYQETQYF	TGTGCCAGCAGCTTAGGGACTAGCGGGTACCAAGAGACCCAGTACTTC
TRBJ2-7	.	TRBV10-3	TRBD1	CAISEPGLGQGGYEQYF	TGTGCCATCAGTGAGCCCGGGCTTGGACAGGGGGGGTACGAGCAGTACTTC
TRBJ2-7	.	TRBV29-1	.	CSVGGNYEQYF	TGCAGCGTTGGGGGGAACTACGAGCAGTACTTC
TRBJ1-1	.	TRBV6-6	.	CASSYLAGWKAFF	TGTGCCAGCAGTTATCTGGCAGGGTGGAAAGCTTTCTTT
TRBJ1-1	.	TRBV4-1	TRBD1	CASSQEAPTGWGTEAFF	TGCGCCAGCAGCCAAGAAGCCCCGACAGGGTGGGGGACTGAAGCTTTCTTT
TRBJ2-1	.	TRBV7-6	.	CASSLRRGGTPYNEQFF	TGTGCCAGCAGCTTAAGGAGGGGTGGGACACCGTACAATGAGCAGTTCTTC
TRBJ2-4	few	TRBV7-2	.	CASRSPKNIQYF	TGTGCCAGCAGATCTCCCAAAAACATTCAGTACTTC
TRBJ2-1	.	TRBV5-1	TRBD2	CASSSRTSGRSRSYNEQFF	TGCGCCAGCAGCTCCCGCACTAGCGGGAGGTCGAGATCCTACAATGAGCAGTTCTTC
TRBJ1-3	.	TRBV19	TRBD1	CASSPFLTGGFSNTIYF	TGTGCCAGTAGCCCTTTTCTGACAGGGGGATTTTCAAACACCATATATTTT
TRBJ2-7	.	TRBV27	TRBD2	CASSPLSGGGEQYF	TGTGCCAGCAGTCCCCTCTCGGGAGGCGGCGAGCAGTACTTC
TRBJ1-1	.	TRBV5-4	.	CASSLPGRKNTEAFF	TGTGCCAGCAGCCTGCCGGGACGGAAGAACACTGAAGCTTTCTTT
TRBJ2-5	.	TRBV10-3	TRBD2	CAISLGGGSETQYF	TGTGCCATCAGTCTGGGGGGGGGTTCAGAGACCCAGTACTTC
TRBJ2-3	.	TRBV6-5	.	CASSYSIRRVAQYF	TGTGCCAGCAGTTACTCGATTCGTCGGGTCGCGCAGTATTTT
TRBJ1-1	.	TRBV18	.	CASSPNNFPGTEAFF	TGTGCCAGCTCACCAAACAATTTTCCGGGCACTGAAGCTTTCTTT